This T cell receptor beta chain was captured by sequencing in a study of PD-1 blockade in mismatch repair-deficient tumors. Produced via immunoSEQ multiplex PCR; TCRdb's table is partial and in-frame only. The sample lists roughly 45,000 clones, approximately 80% occurring once. The starting material was PBMCs, obtained before pembrolizumab treatment. This receptor was taken from an adult with mismatch repair-deficient cancer.

CDR3 DNA sequence: TGTGCCAGCAGTGACAGACTAGCGGGGTACAATGAGCAGTTCTTC. Protein sequence: CASSDRLAGYNEQFF. The V call is TRBV6-4, the J call TRBJ2-1, with 11 bases lining up with TRBD2. Germline V gene sequence: CDR1 MRHNA, CDR2 SNTAGT. CDR3 length equals 15 residues. Trimming took 2 bases from V and 4 from J; bases not matched to a gene: 1.